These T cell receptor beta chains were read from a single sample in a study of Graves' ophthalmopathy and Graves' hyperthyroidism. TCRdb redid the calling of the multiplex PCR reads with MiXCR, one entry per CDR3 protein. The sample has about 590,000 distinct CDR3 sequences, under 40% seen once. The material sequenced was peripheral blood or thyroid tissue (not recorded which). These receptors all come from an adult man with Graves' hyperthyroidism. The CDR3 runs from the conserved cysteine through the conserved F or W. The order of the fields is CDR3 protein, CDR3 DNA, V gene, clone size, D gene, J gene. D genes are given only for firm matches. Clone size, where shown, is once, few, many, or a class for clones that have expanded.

CASSPQAGITFYEQYF,TGTGCCAGCTCACCACAGGCAGGGATCACCTTCTACGAGCAGTACTTC,TRBV18,NA,NA,TRBJ2-7
CSVETGGYNSPLHF,TGCAGCGTTGAGACAGGGGGCTACAATTCACCCCTCCACTTT,TRBV29-1,NA,TRBD1,TRBJ1-6
CASSQVSGPPPNEQFF,TGTGCCAGCAGCCAAGTTTCAGGGCCACCCCCCAATGAGCAGTTCTTC,TRBV12-3/TRBV12-4,NA,NA,TRBJ2-1
CATSRGQMQETQYF,TGTGCCACCAGCCGGGGACAGATGCAAGAGACCCAGTACTTC,TRBV15,many,TRBD1,TRBJ2-5
CASSLPGRETQYF,TGTGCCAGCAGTTTGCCAGGCAGAGAGACCCAGTACTTC,TRBV12-3/TRBV12-4,many,NA,TRBJ2-5
CASSWTSGTATEAFF,TGCGCCAGCAGCTGGACTAGCGGTACGGCCACTGAAGCTTTCTTT,TRBV5-1,NA,NA,TRBJ1-1
CSVNDGANVLTF,TGCAGCGTTAACGACGGGGCCAACGTCCTGACTTTC,TRBV29-1,NA,NA,TRBJ2-6
CSATRGGFTDTQYF,TGCAGTGCTACAAGAGGCGGATTCACAGATACGCAGTATTTT,TRBV20-1,NA,NA,TRBJ2-3
CASSLGYRRPRQGSTDTQYF,TGTGCCAGCAGCTTAGGGTACCGGCGCCCAAGGCAGGGTAGCACAGATACGCAGTATTTT,TRBV7-8,few,NA,TRBJ2-3
CASSGTSATNEKLFF,TGTGCCAGCAGCGGCACCTCGGCAACTAATGAAAAACTGTTTTTT,TRBV9,NA,NA,TRBJ1-4
CSARIAGGDYGYTF,TGCAGTGCTAGAATCGCAGGTGGTGACTATGGCTACACCTTC,TRBV20-1,many,NA,TRBJ1-2
CSVDLTGLNTEAFF,TGCAGCGTAGATTTGACAGGGTTGAACACTGAAGCTTTCTTT,TRBV29-1,NA,TRBD1,TRBJ1-1
CASSYSGDTQETQYF,TGTGCCAGCAGTTACTCAGGGGACACCCAAGAGACCCAGTACTTC,TRBV6-5,many,NA,TRBJ2-5
CASSINPRGRNEKLFF,TGTGCCAGCAGCATAAATCCGAGGGGAAGAAATGAAAAACTGTTTTTT,TRBV5-5,few,NA,TRBJ1-4
CASSKSARETQYF,TGTGCCAGCAGTAAGTCCGCCAGGGAGACCCAGTACTTC,TRBV7-6,few,NA,TRBJ2-5